The clone carrying this T cell receptor beta chain was recorded many times. The source of the sample is a study of T cells of healthy individuals. TCRdb reprocessed the 5' RACE reads with MiXCR, giving one entry per CDR3 protein. The data show some 100,000 distinct CDR3 sequences, around 17% seen once. This CDR3 spans 13 amino acids. Germline V gene sequence: CDR1 LGHDT, CDR2 YNNKEL (reference sequence). Trimming stripped 1 base from V and 4 bases from J, with 8 bases between. V usage is TRBV3-1 and J usage is TRBJ2-7; D gene ambiguous. The origin of this receptor is a human donor in good health. Here the CDR3 reads CASSQAPGYEQYF. In DNA form, the CDR3 reads TGTGCCAGCAGCCAAGCCCCCGGTTACGAGCAGTACTTC.